Listed below are T cell receptor beta chains from one sample, sequenced in a study of cytomegalovirus exposure and HLA in healthy donors. Sequencing was performed with immunoSEQ multiplex PCR; in TCRdb, only in-frame clones are kept and a portion is missing. Here the sample spans roughly 80,000 clones, over 60% being singletons. The sample taken for sequencing was PBMCs. These receptor sequences come from a male donor in good health and CMV-seropositive. The CDR3 runs from the conserved cysteine through the conserved F or W. D genes are given only for firm matches. Clone size is given for some rows only: seen once, a few or many times, or a class if the clone is expanded.

J: TRBJ2-3; D: TRBD2; V: TRBV6-6; size: NA; CDR3: CASTGRGTTQYF; DNA: TGTGCCAGCACCGGGAGGGGTACTACGCAGTATTTT
J: TRBJ1-2; D: TRBD1; V: TRBV29-1; size: few; CDR3: CSVEDSGQVTNYGYTF; DNA: TGCAGCGTTGAAGACTCAGGACAGGTTACTAACTATGGCTACACCTTC
J: TRBJ2-1; D: NA; V: TRBV15; size: NA; CDR3: CATSSAAMGPYNEQFF; DNA: TGTGCCACCAGCAGCGCTGCGATGGGCCCCTACAATGAGCAGTTCTTC
J: TRBJ2-7; D: TRBD1; V: TRBV27; size: NA; CDR3: CASSLRGREQYF; DNA: TGTGCCAGCAGCCTCAGGGGGCGCGAGCAGTACTTC
J: TRBJ2-1; D: NA; V: TRBV9; size: NA; CDR3: CASSALRYSYNEQFF; DNA: TGTGCCAGCAGCGCCCTTCGGTACTCCTACAATGAGCAGTTCTTC
J: TRBJ1-3; D: NA; V: TRBV30; size: NA; CDR3: CAWRVKGVGGNTIYF; DNA: TGTGCCTGGAGGGTGAAGGGGGTCGGTGGAAACACCATATATTTT
J: TRBJ2-7; D: TRBD1; V: TRBV27; size: once; CDR3: CASRQDRAYYYEQYF; DNA: TGTGCCAGCAGACAGGACAGGGCCTATTACTACGAGCAGTACTTC
J: TRBJ1-3; D: NA; V: TRBV11-2; size: NA; CDR3: CASSRGAADSGNTIYF; DNA: TGTGCCAGCAGTCGGGGGGCAGCGGACTCTGGAAACACCATATATTTT
J: TRBJ1-1; D: NA; V: TRBV4-1; size: NA; CDR3: CASSQDGRRVGGGTEAFF; DNA: TGCGCCAGCAGCCAAGATGGACGGCGGGTCGGGGGGGGCACTGAAGCTTTCTTT
J: TRBJ2-7; D: TRBD2; V: TRBV5-1; size: NA; CDR3: CASRPLDSGRVSYEQYF; DNA: TGCGCCAGCAGACCCTTGGATAGCGGGAGGGTCTCCTACGAGCAGTACTTC
J: TRBJ2-7; D: TRBD1; V: TRBV18; size: NA; CDR3: CASSPPGQGGIHPYEQYF; DNA: TGTGCCAGCTCACCACCCGGACAGGGGGGGATCCATCCCTACGAGCAGTACTTC
J: TRBJ2-7; D: NA; V: TRBV2; size: NA; CDR3: CASTLGGPLNEQYF; DNA: TGTGCCAGCACCCTGGGGGGGCCTTTGAACGAGCAGTACTTC
J: TRBJ2-2; D: TRBD1; V: TRBV5-8; size: NA; CDR3: CASSNPTGYTGELFF; DNA: TGTGCCAGCAGCAATCCGACAGGGTACACCGGGGAGCTGTTTTTT
J: TRBJ1-5; D: TRBD1; V: TRBV28; size: once; CDR3: CASTTGTGVILSNQPQHF; DNA: TGTGCCAGCACAACCGGGACAGGGGTTATCTTGAGCAATCAGCCCCAGCATTTT
J: TRBJ2-3; D: TRBD2; V: TRBV7-9; size: NA; CDR3: CASSSGTSGTRVMGTQYF; DNA: TGTGCCAGCAGTTCCGGGACTAGCGGGACCCGAGTCATGGGTACGCAGTATTTT
J: TRBJ2-5; D: NA; V: TRBV7-2; size: NA; CDR3: CASSLGVLETQYF; DNA: TGTGCCAGCAGCTTAGGAGTCCTGGAGACCCAGTACTTC
J: TRBJ1-5; D: TRBD1; V: TRBV19; size: NA; CDR3: CAIADRASNQPQHF; DNA: TGTGCCATCGCCGACAGGGCAAGCAATCAGCCCCAGCATTTT
J: TRBJ2-7; D: TRBD2; V: TRBV10-1; size: NA; CDR3: CASSGGSSYEQYF; DNA: TGCGCCAGCTCGGGCGGGAGCTCCTACGAGCAGTACTTC
J: TRBJ2-1; D: TRBD2; V: TRBV2; size: NA; CDR3: CASSEKAGVGNEQFF; DNA: TGTGCCAGCAGTGAGAAGGCGGGGGTCGGGAATGAGCAGTTCTTC
J: TRBJ1-6; D: NA; V: TRBV23-1; size: NA; CDR3: CASSPASGASPLHF; DNA: TGCGCCAGCAGTCCTGCCTCTGGAGCTTCACCCCTCCACTTT
J: TRBJ2-1; D: NA; V: TRBV18; size: few; CDR3: CASSPVYSYNEQFF; DNA: TGTGCCAGCTCACCCGTCTACTCCTACAATGAGCAGTTCTTC
J: TRBJ2-1; D: NA; V: TRBV7-9; size: NA; CDR3: CASSLAQQRTYNEQFF; DNA: TGTGCCAGCAGCTTAGCGCAGCAGCGGACGTACAATGAGCAGTTCTTC
J: TRBJ1-3; D: TRBD1; V: TRBV19; size: NA; CDR3: CATAWTGNSGNTIYF; DNA: TGTGCCACCGCCTGGACAGGGAACTCTGGAAACACCATATATTTT
J: TRBJ1-5; D: NA; V: TRBV5-6; size: NA; CDR3: CASSLGGVHQPQHF; DNA: TGTGCCAGCAGCTTGGGGGGGGTCCATCAGCCCCAGCATTTT
J: TRBJ1-2; D: TRBD1; V: TRBV19; size: NA; CDR3: CASTQQGGNGYTF; DNA: TGTGCCAGTACCCAACAGGGGGGAAATGGCTACACCTTC
J: TRBJ2-7; D: NA; V: TRBV28; size: NA; CDR3: CASTPPGQFYEQYF; DNA: TGTGCCAGCACCCCACCCGGACAGTTTTACGAGCAGTACTTC
J: TRBJ2-3; D: TRBD2; V: TRBV5-4; size: NA; CDR3: CASSPLHGLAGVDTQYF; DNA: TGTGCCAGCAGCCCCCTCCACGGACTAGCGGGGGTAGATACGCAGTATTTT
J: TRBJ2-7; D: TRBD2; V: TRBV18; size: NA; CDR3: CASSPSVTSVNYEQYF; DNA: TGTGCCAGCTCACCAAGCGTGACTAGCGTAAACTACGAGCAGTACTTC
J: TRBJ2-5; D: TRBD2; V: TRBV30; size: NA; CDR3: CAWSVRTSGGETQYF; DNA: TGTGCCTGGAGTGTAAGGACTAGCGGGGGAGAGACCCAGTACTTC
J: TRBJ1-5; D: NA; V: TRBV28; size: NA; CDR3: CASSLDGVQPQHF; DNA: TGTGCCAGCAGTCTGGACGGGGTACAGCCCCAGCATTTT
J: TRBJ2-4; D: TRBD2; V: TRBV18; size: NA; CDR3: CASSPPSLAGGKNIQYF; DNA: TGTGCCAGCTCACCACCAAGCCTCGCGGGAGGCAAAAACATTCAGTACTTC
J: TRBJ2-2; D: NA; V: TRBV5-1; size: NA; CDR3: CASTGAGELFF; DNA: TGCGCCAGCACCGGGGCCGGGGAGCTGTTTTTT
J: TRBJ2-3; D: TRBD2; V: TRBV5-4; size: once; CDR3: CASSGGGLGDTQYF; DNA: TGTGCCAGCTCCGGGGGGGGCCTGGGAGATACGCAGTATTTT
J: TRBJ1-1; D: TRBD1; V: TRBV6-4; size: NA; CDR3: CASSGTGGKAFF; DNA: TGTGCCAGCAGCGGGACAGGGGGCAAGGCTTTCTTT
J: TRBJ1-6; D: NA; V: TRBV7-2; size: NA; CDR3: CASSREYNSPLHF; DNA: TGTGCCAGCAGCAGGGAGTATAATTCACCCCTCCACTTT
J: TRBJ1-4; D: NA; V: TRBV6-5; size: NA; CDR3: CASSYWGVNEKLFF; DNA: TGTGCCAGCAGTTACTGGGGGGTTAATGAAAAACTGTTTTTT
J: TRBJ1-1; D: NA; V: TRBV27; size: NA; CDR3: CASRLGTEAFF; DNA: TGTGCCAGCAGACTTGGCACTGAAGCTTTCTTT
J: TRBJ2-5; D: NA; V: TRBV11-2; size: few; CDR3: CASSLDGGGKTQYF; DNA: TGTGCCAGCAGCTTAGACGGGGGTGGAAAGACCCAGTACTTC
J: TRBJ1-6; D: NA; V: TRBV21-1; size: NA; CDR3: CASSTIGGTGGRVAYNSPLHF; DNA: TGTGCCAGCAGCACCATAGGAGGGACAGGGGGGAGGGTCGCCTATAATTCACCCCTCCACTTT
J: TRBJ2-5; D: TRBD1; V: TRBV7-2; size: NA; CDR3: CASSSQGAQTQYF; DNA: TGTGCCAGCAGCTCACAGGGGGCACAGACCCAGTACTTC
J: TRBJ2-1; D: TRBD2; V: TRBV19; size: NA; CDR3: CASSISPIASGGAEQFF; DNA: TGTGCCAGTAGTATCAGCCCCATTGCTAGCGGGGGGGCTGAGCAGTTCTTC
J: TRBJ2-7; D: TRBD1; V: TRBV18; size: NA; CDR3: CASSRTGGYEQYF; DNA: TGTGCCAGCTCACGGACAGGGGGTTACGAGCAGTACTTC
J: TRBJ1-1; D: NA; V: TRBV10-3; size: NA; CDR3: CAIRIQGNTEAFF; DNA: TGTGCCATCAGAATACAGGGAAACACTGAAGCTTTCTTT
J: TRBJ2-3; D: TRBD2; V: TRBV6-5; size: NA; CDR3: CASSVIAGDGDTQYF; DNA: TGTGCCAGCAGTGTAATAGCGGGAGACGGGGATACGCAGTATTTT
J: TRBJ2-7; D: TRBD1; V: TRBV6-1; size: NA; CDR3: CASSGQGAVRGEQYF; DNA: TGTGCCAGCAGTGGACAGGGGGCGGTACGAGGCGAGCAGTACTTC
J: TRBJ1-5; D: TRBD1; V: TRBV4-3; size: NA; CDR3: CASSQDQGGNQPQHF; DNA: TGCGCCAGCAGCCAAGACCAGGGGGGCAATCAGCCCCAGCATTTT